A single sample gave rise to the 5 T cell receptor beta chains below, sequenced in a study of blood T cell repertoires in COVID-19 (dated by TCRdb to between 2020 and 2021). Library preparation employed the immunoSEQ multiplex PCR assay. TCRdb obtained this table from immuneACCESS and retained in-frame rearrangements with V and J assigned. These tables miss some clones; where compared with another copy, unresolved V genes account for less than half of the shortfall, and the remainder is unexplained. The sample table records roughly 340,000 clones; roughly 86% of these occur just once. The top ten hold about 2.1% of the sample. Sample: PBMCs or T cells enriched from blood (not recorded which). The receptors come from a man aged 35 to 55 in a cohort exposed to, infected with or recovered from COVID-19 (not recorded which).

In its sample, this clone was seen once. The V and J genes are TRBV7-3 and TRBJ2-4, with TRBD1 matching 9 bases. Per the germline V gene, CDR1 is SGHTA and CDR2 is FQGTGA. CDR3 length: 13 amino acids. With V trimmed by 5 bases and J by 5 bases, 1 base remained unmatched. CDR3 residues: CASSRDRENIQYF. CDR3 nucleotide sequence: TGTGCCAGCAGCCGGGACAGGGAAAACATTCAGTACTTC.

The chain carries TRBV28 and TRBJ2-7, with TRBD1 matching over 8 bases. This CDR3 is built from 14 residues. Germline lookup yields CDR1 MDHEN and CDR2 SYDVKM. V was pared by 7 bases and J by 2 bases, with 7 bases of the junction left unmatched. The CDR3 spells CASIRTGSAYEQYF. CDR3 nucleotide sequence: TGTGCCAGCATTAGGACAGGGTCCGCCTACGAGCAGTACTTC.

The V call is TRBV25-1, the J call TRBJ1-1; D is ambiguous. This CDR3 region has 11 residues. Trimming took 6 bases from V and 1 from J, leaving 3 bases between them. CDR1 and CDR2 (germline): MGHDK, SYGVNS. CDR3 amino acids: CASSRNTEAFF. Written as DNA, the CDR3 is TGTGCCAGCAGCAGGAACACTGAAGCTTTCTTT.

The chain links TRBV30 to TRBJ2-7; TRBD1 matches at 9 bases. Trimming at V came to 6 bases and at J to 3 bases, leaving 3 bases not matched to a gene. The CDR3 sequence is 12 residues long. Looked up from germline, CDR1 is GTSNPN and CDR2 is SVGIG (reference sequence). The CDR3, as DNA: TGTGCCTGCGACAGGGGGAACTACGAGCAGTACTTC. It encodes CACDRGNYEQYF.

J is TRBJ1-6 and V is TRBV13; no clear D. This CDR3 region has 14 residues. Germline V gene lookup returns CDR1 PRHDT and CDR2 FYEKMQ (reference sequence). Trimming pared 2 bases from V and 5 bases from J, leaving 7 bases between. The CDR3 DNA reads TGTGCCAGCAGCTTACGACATAATAATTCACCCCTCCACTTT. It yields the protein CASSLRHNNSPLHF.